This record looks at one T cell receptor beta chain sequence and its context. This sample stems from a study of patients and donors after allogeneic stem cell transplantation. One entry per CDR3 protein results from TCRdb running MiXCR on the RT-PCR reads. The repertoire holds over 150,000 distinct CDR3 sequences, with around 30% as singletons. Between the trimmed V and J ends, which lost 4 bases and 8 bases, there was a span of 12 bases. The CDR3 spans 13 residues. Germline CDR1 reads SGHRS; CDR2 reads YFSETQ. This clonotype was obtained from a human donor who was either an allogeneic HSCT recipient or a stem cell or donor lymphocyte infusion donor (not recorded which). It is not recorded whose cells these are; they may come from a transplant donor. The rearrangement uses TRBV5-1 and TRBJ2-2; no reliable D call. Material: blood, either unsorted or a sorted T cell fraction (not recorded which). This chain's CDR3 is CASSPLMFGELFF. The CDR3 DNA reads TGCGCCAGCAGCCCCCTAATGTTTGGGGAGCTGTTTTTT.